Listed below are T cell receptor beta chains from one sample, sequenced in a study of shared clonotypes between healthy human individuals. Profiling relied on immunoSEQ multiplex PCR, and the TCRdb table lists in-frame clones only, not all of them. The table lists roughly 1 million clones, approximately 78% of them singletons. Input material: memory CD4+ T cells from PBMCs. The source of these receptors is a man younger than 30 in good health. Some clones in this sample may be carry-over from other donors' samples. Both conserved end residues are part of each CDR3. The D gene is left open where the match is weak. Clone size, where shown, is once, few, many, or a class for clones that have expanded.

TRBV30	.	.	TRBJ2-1	CAWRQGGYNEQFF	TGTGCCTGGAGGCAGGGCGGCTACAATGAGCAGTTCTTC
TRBV4-3	.	few	TRBJ2-2	CASSPGLLNTGELFF	TGCGCCAGCAGCCCCGGACTTCTGAACACCGGGGAGCTGTTTTTT
TRBV10-3	.	.	TRBJ2-1	CAISEKRGTNYNEQFF	TGTGCCATCAGTGAAAAAAGGGGGACGAACTACAATGAGCAGTTCTTC
TRBV18	.	few	TRBJ1-1	CASSLAINTEAFF	TGTGCCAGCTCACTCGCGATTAACACTGAAGCTTTCTTT
TRBV27	TRBD2	many	TRBJ2-7	CASSLRRSGGYEQYF	TGTGCCAGCAGTTTACGGAGGAGCGGGGGGTACGAGCAGTACTTC
TRBV12-5	TRBD1	.	TRBJ2-5	CASGQGQGEETQYF	TGTGCTAGTGGCCAGGGACAGGGTGAAGAGACCCAGTACTTC
TRBV28	.	few	TRBJ1-3	CASSPHRMSGNTIYF	TGTGCCAGCAGCCCCCACCGTATGTCAGGAAACACCATATATTTT
TRBV18	.	.	TRBJ2-7	CASSPSVGYEQYF	TGTGCCAGCTCACCCAGCGTAGGCTACGAGCAGTACTTC
TRBV10-3	TRBD1	.	TRBJ1-1	CAISESIGDRVNTEAFF	TGTGCCATCAGTGAGTCGATTGGGGACAGGGTGAACACTGAAGCTTTCTTT
TRBV4-2	.	.	TRBJ2-1	CASSQDQYNEQFF	TGTGCCAGCAGCCAAGATCAGTACAATGAGCAGTTCTTC
TRBV11-1	.	.	TRBJ1-1	CASSLEPGLEAFF	TGTGCCAGCAGCTTAGAACCGGGGCTTGAAGCTTTCTTT
TRBV28	.	.	TRBJ2-1	CASSPHPAGYEQFF	TGTGCCAGCAGTCCCCACCCTGCTGGATATGAGCAGTTCTTC
TRBV29-1	TRBD1	.	TRBJ2-7	CSVATKNGTGGNYEQYF	TGCAGCGTCGCTACCAAAAACGGGACAGGGGGGAACTACGAGCAGTACTTC
TRBV5-6	.	.	TRBJ2-1	CASSLGGSVDNEQFF	TGTGCCAGCAGCTTGGGTGGTAGCGTTGACAATGAGCAGTTCTTC
TRBV6-1	TRBD1	.	TRBJ1-1	CATRMDRAGTEAFF	TGTGCCACCAGAATGGACAGGGCCGGCACTGAAGCTTTCTTT
TRBV4-1	.	.	TRBJ2-7	CASSQGASRDYEQYF	TGCGCCAGCAGCCAAGGGGCTAGCAGAGACTACGAGCAGTACTTC
TRBV7-8	.	few	TRBJ2-2	CASSLEGTGELFF	TGTGCCAGCAGCTTAGAGGGCACCGGGGAGCTGTTTTTT
TRBV5-1	.	.	TRBJ1-4	CASSSGGSNEKLFF	TGCGCCAGCAGCTCCGGTGGGTCTAATGAAAAACTGTTTTTT
TRBV30	.	.	TRBJ1-1	CAWSVLGRDTEAFF	TGTGCCTGGAGTGTACTGGGCAGGGATACTGAAGCTTTCTTT
TRBV6-5	.	.	TRBJ2-7	CASSPSVSGFYEQYF	TGTGCCAGCAGCCCGAGCGTGAGCGGATTCTACGAGCAGTACTTC
TRBV5-1	.	.	TRBJ2-1	CASSLGSGFDEQFF	TGCGCCAGCAGCTTGGGGTCTGGGTTCGATGAGCAGTTCTTC
TRBV7-3	TRBD2	.	TRBJ2-7	CASSLGLGPYEQYF	TGTGCCAGCAGCCTTGGACTAGGCCCCTACGAGCAGTACTTC
TRBV9	TRBD1	.	TRBJ2-7	CASSPGQDLYEQYF	TGTGCCAGCAGCCCGGGACAGGACCTCTACGAGCAGTACTTC
TRBV7-8	TRBD1	.	TRBJ1-1	CASSYPGQGKPWNTEAFF	TGTGCCAGCAGTTATCCGGGACAGGGGAAGCCCTGGAACACTGAAGCTTTCTTT